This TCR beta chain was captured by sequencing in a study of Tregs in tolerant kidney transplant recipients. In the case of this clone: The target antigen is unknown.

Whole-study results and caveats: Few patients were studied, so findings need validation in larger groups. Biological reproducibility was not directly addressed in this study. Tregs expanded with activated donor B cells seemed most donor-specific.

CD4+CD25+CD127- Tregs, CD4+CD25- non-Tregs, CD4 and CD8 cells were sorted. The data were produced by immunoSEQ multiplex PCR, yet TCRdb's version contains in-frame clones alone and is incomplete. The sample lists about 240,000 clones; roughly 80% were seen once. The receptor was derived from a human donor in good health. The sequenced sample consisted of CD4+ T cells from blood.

The CDR3 nucleotides are TGTGCCAGCAGCCTGGGGACCTACGAGCAGTACTTC. Encoded protein: CASSLGTYEQYF. The rearrangement uses TRBV5-6 and TRBJ2-7; no definite D call. This CDR3 is 12 amino acids long. Trimming pared 4 bases from V and 2 bases from J, leaving 7 bases between. Germline CDR1 reads SGHDT; CDR2 reads YYEEEE. Full variable domain (remainder filled in from reference TRBV5-6 and TRBJ2-7): DAGVTQSPTHLIKTRGQQVTLRCSPKSGHDTVSWYQQALGQGPQFIFQYYEEEERQRGNFPDRFSGHQFPNYSSELNVNALLLGDSALYLCASSLGTYEQYFGPGTRLTVT.